The next 14 T cell receptor beta chains were all read from a single sample in a study of T cell repertoires in cytomegalovirus infection. For these TCRs, the target antigens are not known. TCRdb redid the calling of the reads with MiXCR, one entry per CDR3 protein. Here the sample spans hundreds of thousands of distinct CDR3 sequences, roughly a third being singletons. Sequences were derived from cultured PBMCs, sampled from culture after CMV antigen stimulation. The receptors stem from a human donor in good health (CMV status not recorded). Some clones in this sample may be carry-over from other donors' samples.

This clonotype was detected a few times. This sequence joins TRBV7-2 and TRBJ2-7, with a tentative D call TRBD1 (6 bases). V was pared by 3 bases and J by 2 bases, with 14 bases between. CDR3 size: 15 residues. Germline V gene lookup returns CDR1 SGHTA and CDR2 FQGNSA. This CDR3 reads CASSFGTTTTYEQYF. CDR3 bases: TGTGCCAGCAGCTTTGGGACAACCACTACCTACGAGCAGTACTTC.

This clonotype has at least ten counts. This sequence joins TRBV7-2 and TRBJ2-2; 13 nucleotides agree with TRBD2. Unmatched junction bases numbered 11, after V lost 5 bases and J lost 5 bases. The CDR3 totals 18 residues. Germline V CDR1 and CDR2: SGHTA, FQGNSA. The CDR3 reads CASSPRAGTSGITGELFF. Written as DNA, the CDR3 is TGTGCCAGCAGCCCTCGAGCCGGGACTAGCGGGATAACCGGGGAGCTGTTTTTT.

This clonotype has more than one count but fewer than ten. The chain joins TRBV7-2 to TRBJ2-1, with TRBD2 matching 10 bases. The CDR3 is made up of 15 amino acids. V shed 7 bases and J 7 bases; nucleotides not matched to a gene: 10. CDR1 is SGHTA and CDR2 is FQGNSA in the germline V gene. DNA of the CDR3: TGTGCCAGCAAGCCGGGGGCAGCGGGGGGGAATGAGCAGTTCTTC. Residues: CASKPGAAGGNEQFF.

The chain combines TRBV6-2 or TRBV6-3 with TRBJ2-4; the match to TRBD2 covers 7 bases. Trimming took 5 bases from V and 7 from J; bases not matched to a gene: 14. Germline lookup yields CDR1 MNHEY and CDR2 SVGEGT. This CDR3 is built from 16 residues. CDR3 in amino acids: CASSELREGVANIQYF. The CDR3 DNA follows: TGTGCCAGCAGTGAGCTCAGGGAGGGTGTCGCGAACATTCAGTACTTC.

V usage is TRBV12-3 or TRBV12-4 and J usage is TRBJ2-2; D could derive from TRBD1 or TRBD2 (7 bases each). V dropped 6 bases and J dropped 0 bases, with 23 bases sitting between them. There are 19 residues in the CDR3. CDR3 sequence reads: CASSTVGRGLAANTGELFF. The DNA of the CDR3 is TGTGCCAGCAGCACCGTAGGGAGGGGGCTAGCGGCGAACACCGGGGAGCTGTTTTTT.

The chain carries TRBV19 and TRBJ1-6; D gene uncertain. This CDR3 is 14 amino acids long. In germline, CDR1 is LNHDA, CDR2 SQIVND (reference sequence). V was cut by 4 bases and J by 5 bases, with 9 bases left in between. CDR3 residues: CASSTRTDNSPLHF. The CDR3 DNA reads as TGTGCCAGTAGTACCCGGACGGATAATTCACCCCTCCACTTT.

This clonotype occurred a few times. V usage is TRBV5-4 and J usage is TRBJ2-5, with D maybe TRBD1 (5 bases). Germline-derived CDR1 and CDR2 are SGHNT and YYREEE (reference sequence). V dropped 4 bases and J dropped 2 bases, with 18 bases sitting between them. This CDR3 is built from 16 residues. This chain's CDR3 is CASSLIRGGPQETQYF. The CDR3 bases are TGTGCCAGCAGCCTCATTAGGGGCGGCCCACAAGAGACCCAGTACTTC.

The chain uses TRBV7-6 and TRBJ2-2, with D tentatively TRBD2 (6 bases). The CDR3 runs 15 residues. Germline CDR1 reads SGHVS; CDR2 reads FNYEAQ. Trimming left V 3 bases short and J 5 bases short, with 13 bases between. The CDR3, as DNA: TGTGCCAGCAGCTTTGGAGGGAGCGGGACCGGGGAGCTGTTTTTT. This codes for CASSFGGSGTGELFF. Filled out from reference TRBV7-6 and TRBJ2-2, the complete variable domain reads GAGVSQSPRYKVTKRGQDVALRCDPISGHVSLYWYRQALGQGPEFLTYFNYEAQQDKSGLPNDRFSAERPEGSISTLTIQRTEQRDSAMYRCASSFGGSGTGELFFGEGSRLTVL.

Only a few counts were recorded for this clonotype. The chain links TRBV11-1 to TRBJ2-7, with D perhaps being TRBD1 or TRBD2 (5 bases each). Germline V gene sequence: CDR1 SGHAT, CDR2 FQDESV (reference sequence). The CDR3 covers 19 residues. The V gene lost 5 bases and the J gene lost 5 bases, with 31 bases spanning the gap. The CDR3 is CASSPGLAWGPGSSDEQYF. In DNA, the CDR3 is TGTGCCAGCAGCCCGGGGTTGGCGTGGGGCCCAGGGAGTTCGGACGAGCAGTACTTC.

The chain employs TRBV6-2 or TRBV6-3 and TRBJ2-7; D not resolved. CDR3 length: 13 residues. Trimming pared 6 bases from V and 1 base from J, leaving 10 bases between. Germline loops: CDR1 MNHEY, CDR2 SVGEGT. In DNA form, the CDR3 reads TGTGCCAGCAGAAAAGACGGGTCCTACGAGCAGTACGTC. Amino acids: CASRKDGSYEQYV.

As to this clonotype: A single base separates this from a much larger clone, so it may be a read error. The chain carries TRBV11-2 and TRBJ2-5; possibly TRBD1 for D (6 bases). Trimming shortened V by 4 bases and J by 2 bases, and 14 bases separated the two germline ends. The V gene's germline CDR1 is SGHAT and CDR2 FQNNGV. The CDR3 contains 15 residues. The chain's CDR3 is CASSSTATGQETQYF. CDR3 in DNA: TGTGCCAGCAGCTCTACCGCGACAGGACAAGAGACCCAGTACTTC.

This clonotype appeared many times. The V gene is TRBV7-2, the J gene TRBJ1-2; 8 positions match TRBD1. V lost 5 bases and J lost 0; bases outside the gene matches: 5. CDR1 and CDR2 from the germline V gene are SGHTA and FQGNSA. There are 15 residues in the CDR3. CDR3 amino acids: CASSTRQGTNYGYTF. Written as DNA, the CDR3 is TGTGCCAGCAGCACCAGACAGGGGACTAACTATGGCTACACCTTC.

This clonotype appeared a single time. J is TRBJ2-1 and V is TRBV6-5; no clear D. V gave up 2 bases and J gave up 2 bases, with 13 bases separating them. The germline CDR1 and CDR2 sequences are MNHEY and SVGAGI. This CDR3 contains 16 residues. As DNA, the CDR3 is TGTGCCAGCAGTTACGGCGCGGCAAATCCCTACAATGAGCAGTTCTTC. Protein: CASSYGAANPYNEQFF.

The rearrangement links TRBV12-3 or TRBV12-4 to TRBJ2-5; possibly TRBD1 for D (6 bases). The CDR3 runs 13 residues. V was clipped by 0 bases and J by 5 bases, with 7 bases between them. The CDR3 loop is CASSLAQGETQYF. The CDR3 nucleotides are TGTGCCAGCAGTTTAGCTCAGGGGGAGACCCAGTACTTC.